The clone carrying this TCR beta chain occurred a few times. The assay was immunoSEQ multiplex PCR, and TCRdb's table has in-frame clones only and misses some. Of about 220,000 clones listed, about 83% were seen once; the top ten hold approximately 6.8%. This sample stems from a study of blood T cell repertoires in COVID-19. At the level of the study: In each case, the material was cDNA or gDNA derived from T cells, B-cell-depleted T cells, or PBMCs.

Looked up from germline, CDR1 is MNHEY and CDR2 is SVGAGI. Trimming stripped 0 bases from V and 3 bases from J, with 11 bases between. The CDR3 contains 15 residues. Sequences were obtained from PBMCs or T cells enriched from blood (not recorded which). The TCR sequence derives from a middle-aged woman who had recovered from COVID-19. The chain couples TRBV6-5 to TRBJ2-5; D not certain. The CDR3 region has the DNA TGTGCCAGCAGTTACTCTGCTAAGTCCGAAGAGACCCAGTACTTC. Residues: CASSYSAKSEETQYF.